This T cell receptor (beta chain) emerged from a study of radiation and T cells in renal cell carcinoma. This CDR3 is 14 amino acids long. Germline V lookup: CDR1 MNHNS, CDR2 SASEGT. The V end was cut by 2 bases, the J end by 6 bases, with 10 bases between. Documented time point: blood 4 weeks post-SBRT, at nephrectomy. As for treatment: 15 Gy SBRT to primary tumor, nephrectomy 4 weeks later. Nephrectomy followed 15 Gy stereotactic body radiation by 4 weeks. The tumor was a clear cell renal cell carcinoma. Only in-frame clones appear in the TCRdb table, and some are missing; sequencing was by immunoSEQ multiplex PCR. The sample has about 40,000 clones; roughly 82% are singletons.

Here the sequenced sample was blood, taken from a patient whose treatment included radiotherapy and nephrectomy. This clonotype was sampled from a woman in her sixties or seventies with renal cell carcinoma. The chain combines TRBV6-1 with TRBJ1-4, with D hard to call. This chain's CDR3 is CASSERAEDEKLFF. The CDR3 DNA is TGTGCCAGCAGTGAAAGGGCTGAGGATGAAAAACTGTTTTTT.